Listed below are T cell receptor beta chains from one sample, sequenced in a study of radiotherapy plus CTLA-4 blockade in lung cancer. Method: immunoSEQ multiplex PCR; TCRdb's copy keeps in-frame clones and lacks some. The table records 89,000 or so clones, around 86% of them present only once. Sequencing used peripheral blood, obtained from a patient treated with radiotherapy plus ipilimumab. These receptors were taken from a human donor with non-small cell lung cancer who had a partial response to radiotherapy plus ipilimumab. The CDR3 runs from the conserved cysteine through the conserved F or W. D genes are given only for firm matches. Rows give clone size only sometimes, using once, few, many, or a class for an expanded clone.

NA TRBD1 TRBJ2-3 TRBV28 TGTGCCAGCAGCAAACAGGGGGCCCGCGGAGATACGCAGTATTTT CASSKQGARGDTQYF
NA TRBD1 TRBJ1-1 TRBV7-2 TGTGCCAGCAGCTTCCGACAGGGGGCCACTGAAGCTTTCTTT CASSFRQGATEAFF
NA NA TRBJ1-2 TRBV10-3 TGTGCCATCAGTGATTCCACAGACAGAATAGGAGGCTACACCTTC CAISDSTDRIGGYTF
NA TRBD1 TRBJ1-4 TRBV18 TGTGCCAGCTCACCACTGGGGGCCAGGGGGACGTCTGCAACTAATGAAAAACTGTTTTTT CASSPLGARGTSATNEKLFF
few NA TRBJ1-5 TRBV30 TGTGCCTGGAGTGTAGCGGGGGCGCGGAGTCAGCCCCAGCATTTT CAWSVAGARSQPQHF
NA NA TRBJ1-1 TRBV5-1 TGCGCCAGCAGCTTGCACCTACAGAAGAGCACTGAAGCTTTCTTT CASSLHLQKSTEAFF
NA NA TRBJ1-5 TRBV2 TGTGCCAGCAGTCAGACAGGTCCCGGGACCCAGCATTTT CASSQTGPGTQHF
NA NA TRBJ1-2 TRBV18 TGTGCCAGCTCACCATTAGGCGAGGATGGCTACACCTTC CASSPLGEDGYTF
NA NA TRBJ2-2 TRBV7-3 TGTGCCAGCAGCCCCGGGACACTCTACACCGGGGAGCTGTTTTTT CASSPGTLYTGELFF
few NA TRBJ1-1 TRBV28 TGTGCCAGCACCCCCAGGAACACTGAAGCTTTCTTT CASTPRNTEAFF
NA TRBD1 TRBJ1-2 TRBV28 TGTGCCACTGAGACAGGGATGGGCTATGGCTACACCTTC CATETGMGYGYTF
few TRBD2 TRBJ2-1 TRBV29-1 TGCAGCGTCCTAGCGGACTCCCGAGTTAATGAGCAGTTCTTC CSVLADSRVNEQFF
once NA TRBJ2-5 TRBV2 TGTGCCAGCAGTGAAGCGGTAGAGGTGGGGACCCAGTACTTC CASSEAVEVGTQYF
NA TRBD2 TRBJ2-1 TRBV5-1 TGCGCCAGCAGCTCGGGGAGCGGGGTAGCCTACAATGAGCAGTTCTTC CASSSGSGVAYNEQFF
once NA TRBJ2-4 TRBV5-1 TGCGCCAGCAGCTTGGTAAGGCAGGGCTATTATACTCTAGCCAAAAACATTCAGTACTTC CASSLVRQGYYTLAKNIQYF
few TRBD2 TRBJ2-7 TRBV5-8 TGTGCCAGCGGAAAGGGACTAAGATACGAGCAGTACTTC CASGKGLRYEQYF
NA TRBD1 TRBJ1-5 TRBV6-5 TGTGCCAGCATCAGAGACAGGGGAAGCAATCAGCCCCAGCATTTT CASIRDRGSNQPQHF
once NA TRBJ1-4 TRBV6-6 TGTGCCAGCAGTTACGACAGAAAAACTGAAAAACTGTTTTTT CASSYDRKTEKLFF
NA TRBD1 TRBJ2-1 TRBV28 TGTGCCAGCAGTACCCCGGGACAGGGGGCACCTGAGCAGTTCTTC CASSTPGQGAPEQFF
few NA TRBJ1-1 TRBV29-1 TGCAGCGTTGGCGGGGATACTGAAGCTTTCTTT CSVGGDTEAFF
NA TRBD1 TRBJ2-1 TRBV2 TGTGCCAGCAGTGAATGGACAGGGAGGAATGAGCAGTTCTTC CASSEWTGRNEQFF
NA TRBD1 TRBJ1-5 TRBV28 TGTGCCAGCAGTTCTCATGGACAGGGGGGAGGTCAGCCCCAGCATTTT CASSSHGQGGGQPQHF
few NA TRBJ1-1 TRBV6-1 TGTGCCAGCAGTGCCCCCTTTCGGGTTAGGACTGAAGCTTTCTTT CASSAPFRVRTEAFF
NA NA TRBJ1-3 TRBV2 TGTGCCACTTCAACCCAAGGAGGCTGGATCTCTGGAAACACCATATATTTT CATSTQGGWISGNTIYF
NA NA TRBJ1-5 TRBV2 TGTGCCAGCAGTGATCCCCTGAATCAGCCCCAGCATTTT CASSDPLNQPQHF
NA TRBD2 TRBJ2-3 TRBV5-1 TGCGCCAGCAGCTTGACTAGCGGGATCACAGATACGCAGTATTTT CASSLTSGITDTQYF
NA NA TRBJ2-3 TRBV5-1 TGCGCCAGCAGCTTGGTTGGGAGATCAGATACGCAGTATTTT CASSLVGRSDTQYF
few TRBD1 TRBJ2-7 TRBV4-1 TGCGCCAGCAGCGGCCCGGGACAGAGGTCCTACGAGCAGTACTTC CASSGPGQRSYEQYF
NA NA TRBJ2-2 TRBV7-8 TGTGCCAGCAGCCGTCTGGGGGGAGGAAACACCGGGGAGCTGTTTTTT CASSRLGGGNTGELFF
NA TRBD1 TRBJ2-7 TRBV7-8 TGTGCCAGCAGCTTAAGGGACAGGGGAATCGAGCAGTACTTC CASSLRDRGIEQYF
NA TRBD1 TRBJ1-6 TRBV7-6 TGTGCCAGCAGCTCGGGACAGGGGAATTCACCCCTCCACTTT CASSSGQGNSPLHF
NA NA TRBJ2-1 TRBV5-1 TGCGCCAGCAGCTTGCAAGTCTACAGAGAGCAGTTCTTC CASSLQVYREQFF
NA TRBD1 TRBJ2-7 TRBV19 TGTGCCAGAGGCCGGACAGGCCAGGGAGACGAGCAGTACTTC CARGRTGQGDEQYF
NA TRBD1 TRBJ2-5 TRBV10-3 TGTGCCATCAGGACCGTGCCGGGACAGGGAACACAAGAGACCCAGTACTTC CAIRTVPGQGTQETQYF
NA TRBD2 TRBJ2-1 TRBV9 TGTGCCAGCAGCGTAGTGGTAGCGGGAGGTCTCGGGGAGCAGTTCTTC CASSVVVAGGLGEQFF
NA NA TRBJ1-2 TRBV28 TGTGCCAGCAGTTTAGGAGGGAACGGGGGCTACACCTTC CASSLGGNGGYTF
NA NA TRBJ2-7 TRBV19 TGTGCCAGTAGTTCCCGGCCTCTTACGACATCCTACGAGCAGTACTTC CASSSRPLTTSYEQYF
NA TRBD2 TRBJ2-5 TRBV18 TGTGCCAGCTCACCAGGCTACGGGAGGAACGGAGAGACCCAGTACTTC CASSPGYGRNGETQYF
NA NA TRBJ2-5 TRBV7-3 TGTGCCAGCAGCTTAAGGGGCGGGGTCCAAGAGACCCAGTACTTC CASSLRGGVQETQYF
NA TRBD1 TRBJ2-1 TRBV5-4 TGTGCCAGCAGTTTCGACAGGGGGGCCTACAATGAGCAGTTCTTC CASSFDRGAYNEQFF
few NA TRBJ1-1 TRBV5-1 TGCGCCAGCAGTCCGGGACACCTGAACACTGAAGCTTTCTTT CASSPGHLNTEAFF
NA NA TRBJ1-1 TRBV11-1 TGTGCCTTCGAGGGAGCGCCGAGCACTGAAGCTTTCTTT CAFEGAPSTEAFF
NA NA TRBJ2-6 TRBV7-2 TGTGCCAGCAGCTTGAACAGGGAAGGATCTGGGGCCAACGTCCTGACTTTC CASSLNREGSGANVLTF
NA TRBD2 TRBJ2-1 TRBV9 TGTGCCAGCAGCGTAGGTGGACTAGCGGGAACCCGCTCCTACAATGAGCAGTTCTTC CASSVGGLAGTRSYNEQFF
NA TRBD1 TRBJ1-3 TRBV5-1 TGCGCCAGCAGCTCAGGGACAGGTTCAGGAAACACCATATATTTT CASSSGTGSGNTIYF
NA TRBD1 TRBJ2-6 TRBV28 TGTGCCAGCACTGGACAGGGTACTGGGGCCAACGTCCTGACTTTC CASTGQGTGANVLTF
NA TRBD2 TRBJ2-2 TRBV19 TGTGCCAGTAGTATTATAGCGGGACAAACCGGGGAGCTGTTTTTT CASSIIAGQTGELFF
NA NA TRBJ1-4 TRBV7-9 TGTGCCAGCAGCTTCAAGCCAACTAATGAAAAACTGTTTTTT CASSFKPTNEKLFF
NA NA TRBJ2-2 TRBV27 TGTGCCAGCAGTTTAAATCTAGCGTCGAACACCGGGGAGCTGTTTTTT CASSLNLASNTGELFF
NA NA TRBJ1-3 TRBV18 TGTGCCAGCTCCCCCGGGGGAGGCGGCCGTGGAAACACCATATATTTT CASSPGGGGRGNTIYF
few NA TRBJ2-5 TRBV18 TGTGCCAGCTCGTCACAGGGTGGGGGCCAAGAGACCCAGTACTTC CASSSQGGGQETQYF